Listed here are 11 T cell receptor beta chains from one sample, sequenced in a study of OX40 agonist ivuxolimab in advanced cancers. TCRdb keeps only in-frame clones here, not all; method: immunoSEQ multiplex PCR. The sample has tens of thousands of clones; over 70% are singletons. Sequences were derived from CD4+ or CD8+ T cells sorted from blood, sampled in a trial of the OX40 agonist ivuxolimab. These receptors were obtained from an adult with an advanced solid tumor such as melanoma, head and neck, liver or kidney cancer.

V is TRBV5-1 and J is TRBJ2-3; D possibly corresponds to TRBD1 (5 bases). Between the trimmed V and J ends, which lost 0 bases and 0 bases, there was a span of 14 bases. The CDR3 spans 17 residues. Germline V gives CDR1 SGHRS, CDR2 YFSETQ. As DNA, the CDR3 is TGCGCCAGCAGCTTGGATCCTAGGGGTTCTAGCACAGATACGCAGTATTTT. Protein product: CASSLDPRGSSTDTQYF.

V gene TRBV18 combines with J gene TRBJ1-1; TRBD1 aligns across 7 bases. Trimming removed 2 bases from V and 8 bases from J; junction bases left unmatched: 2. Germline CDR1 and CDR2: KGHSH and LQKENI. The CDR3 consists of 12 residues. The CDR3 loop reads CASSPDRVEAFF. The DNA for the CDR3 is TGTGCCAGCTCACCAGACAGGGTAGAAGCTTTCTTT.

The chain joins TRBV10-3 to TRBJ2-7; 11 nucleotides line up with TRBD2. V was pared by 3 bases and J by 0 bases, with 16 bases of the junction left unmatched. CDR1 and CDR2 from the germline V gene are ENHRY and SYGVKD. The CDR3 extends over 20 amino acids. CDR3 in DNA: TGTGCCATCAGTGAAAAAAGACTAGCGGGGTATTTTGAGGACTCCTACGAGCAGTACTTC. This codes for CAISEKRLAGYFEDSYEQYF.

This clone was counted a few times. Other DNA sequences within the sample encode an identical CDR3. This CDR3 is CATSRAYLETQYF. The DNA of the CDR3 is TGTGCCACCAGCAGAGCCTACTTGGAGACCCAGTACTTC. The genes are TRBV15 and TRBJ2-5; the D is unclear. V lost 1 base, J lost 5 bases, and 8 bases lay in between. CDR1 and CDR2 (germline): LNHNV, YYDKDF (reference sequence). The CDR3 sequence is 13 residues long.

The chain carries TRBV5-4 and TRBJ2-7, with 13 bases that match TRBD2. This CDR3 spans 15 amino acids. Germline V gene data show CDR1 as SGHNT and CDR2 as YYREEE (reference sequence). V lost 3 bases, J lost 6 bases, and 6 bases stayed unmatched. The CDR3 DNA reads TGTGCCAGCAGCTCCGGGACTAGCGGGATCGGCGAGCAGTACTTC. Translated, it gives CASSSGTSGIGEQYF.

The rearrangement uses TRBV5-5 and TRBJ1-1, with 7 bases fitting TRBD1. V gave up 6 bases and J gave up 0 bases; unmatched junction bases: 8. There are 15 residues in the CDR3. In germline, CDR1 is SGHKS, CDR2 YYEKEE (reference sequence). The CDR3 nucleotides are TGTGCCAGCACCCCGCGGACAGGATTGAACACTGAAGCTTTCTTT. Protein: CASTPRTGLNTEAFF.

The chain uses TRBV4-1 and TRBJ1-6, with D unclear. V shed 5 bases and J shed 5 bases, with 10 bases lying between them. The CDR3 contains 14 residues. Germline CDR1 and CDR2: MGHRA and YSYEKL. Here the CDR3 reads CASSSGSHNSPLHF. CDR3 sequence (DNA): TGCGCCAGCAGCTCCGGGTCCCATAATTCACCCCTCCACTTT.

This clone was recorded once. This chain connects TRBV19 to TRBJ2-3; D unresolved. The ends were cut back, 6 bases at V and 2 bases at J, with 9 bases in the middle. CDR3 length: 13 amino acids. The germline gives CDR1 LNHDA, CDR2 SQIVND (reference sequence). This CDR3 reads CASRDGPTDTQYF. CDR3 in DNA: TGTGCCAGTAGGGACGGCCCCACAGATACGCAGTATTTT.

The CDR3 DNA follows: TGTGCCAGCAGTTTTCAAGGGAGGGGCTACACCTTC. It encodes CASSFQGRGYTF. The rearrangement joins TRBV28 to TRBJ1-2; D is ambiguous. The V end lost 3 bases, the J end lost 8 bases, and 10 bases lay between the germline ends. Germline V gene sequence: CDR1 MDHEN, CDR2 SYDVKM. The CDR3 totals 12 residues.

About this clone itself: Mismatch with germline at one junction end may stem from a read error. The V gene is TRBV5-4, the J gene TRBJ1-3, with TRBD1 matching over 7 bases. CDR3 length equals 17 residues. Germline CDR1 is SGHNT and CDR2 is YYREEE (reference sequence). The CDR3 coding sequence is TGCGCCAGCAGCCAAGATACGCCGGGACAGTCTGTCGGCACCATATATTTT. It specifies CASSQDTPGQSVGTIYF.

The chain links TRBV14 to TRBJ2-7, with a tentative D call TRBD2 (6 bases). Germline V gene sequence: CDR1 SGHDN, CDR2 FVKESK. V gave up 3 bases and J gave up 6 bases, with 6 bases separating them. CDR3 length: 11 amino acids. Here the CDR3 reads CASSHGGEQYF. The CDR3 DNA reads TGTGCCAGCAGCCACGGGGGCGAGCAGTACTTC.